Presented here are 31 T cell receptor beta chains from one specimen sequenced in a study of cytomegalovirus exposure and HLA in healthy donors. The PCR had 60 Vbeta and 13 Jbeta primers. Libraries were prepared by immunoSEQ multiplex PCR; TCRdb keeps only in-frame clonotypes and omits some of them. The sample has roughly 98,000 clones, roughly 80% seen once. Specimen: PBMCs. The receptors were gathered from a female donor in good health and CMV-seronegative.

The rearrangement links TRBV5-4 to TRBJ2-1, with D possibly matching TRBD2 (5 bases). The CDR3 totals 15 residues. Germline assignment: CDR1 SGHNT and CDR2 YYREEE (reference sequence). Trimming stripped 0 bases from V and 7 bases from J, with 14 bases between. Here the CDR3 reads CASSLGVGEGNEQFF. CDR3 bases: TGTGCCAGCAGCTTGGGAGTCGGGGAAGGAAATGAGCAGTTCTTC.

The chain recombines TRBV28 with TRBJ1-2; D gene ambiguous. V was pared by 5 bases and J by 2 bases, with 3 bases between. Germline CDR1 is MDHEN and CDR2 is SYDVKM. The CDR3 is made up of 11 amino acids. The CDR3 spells CASSLNYGYTF. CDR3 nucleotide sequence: TGTGCCAGCAGTCTGAACTATGGCTACACCTTC.

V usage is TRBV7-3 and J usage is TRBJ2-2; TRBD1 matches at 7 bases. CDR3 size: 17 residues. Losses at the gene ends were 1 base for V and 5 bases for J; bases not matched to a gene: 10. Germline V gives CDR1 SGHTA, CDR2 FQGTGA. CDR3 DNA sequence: TGTGCCAGCAGCTTAATTTCCGAGGGGGCAAGGACCGGGGAGCTGTTTTTT. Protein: CASSLISEGARTGELFF. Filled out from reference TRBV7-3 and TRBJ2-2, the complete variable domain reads GAGVSQTPSNKVTEKGKYVELRCDPISGHTALYWYRQSLGQGPEFLIYFQGTGAADDSGLPNDRFFAVRPEGSVSTLKIQRTERGDSAVYLCASSLISEGARTGELFFGEGSRLTVL.

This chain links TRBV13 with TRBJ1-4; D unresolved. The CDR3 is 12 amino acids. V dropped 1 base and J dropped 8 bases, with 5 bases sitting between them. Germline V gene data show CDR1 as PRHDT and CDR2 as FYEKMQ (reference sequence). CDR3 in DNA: TGTGCCAGCAGCTTAGAAGCGGAAAAACTGTTTTTT. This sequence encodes CASSLEAEKLFF. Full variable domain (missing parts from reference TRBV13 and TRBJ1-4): AAGVIQSPRHLIKEKRETATLKCYPIPRHDTVYWYQQGPGQDPQFLISFYEKMQSDKGSIPDRFSAQQFSDYHSELNMSSLELGDSALYFCASSLEAEKLFFGSGTQLSVL.

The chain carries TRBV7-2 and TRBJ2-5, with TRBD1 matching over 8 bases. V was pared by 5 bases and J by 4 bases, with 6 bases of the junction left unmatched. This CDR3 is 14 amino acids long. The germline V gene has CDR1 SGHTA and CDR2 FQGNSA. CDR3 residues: CASSGQGARETQYF. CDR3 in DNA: TGTGCCAGCAGCGGGCAGGGGGCAAGAGAGACCCAGTACTTC.

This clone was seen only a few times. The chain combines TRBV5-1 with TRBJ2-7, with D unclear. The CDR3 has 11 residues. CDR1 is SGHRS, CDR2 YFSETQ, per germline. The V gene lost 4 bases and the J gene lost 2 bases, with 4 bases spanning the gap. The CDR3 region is CASSQTYEQYF. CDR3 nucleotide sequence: TGCGCCAGCAGCCAGACCTACGAGCAGTACTTC.

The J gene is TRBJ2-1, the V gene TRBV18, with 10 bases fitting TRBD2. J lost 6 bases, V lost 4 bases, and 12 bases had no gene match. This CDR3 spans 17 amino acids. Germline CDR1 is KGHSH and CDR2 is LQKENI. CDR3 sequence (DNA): TGTGCCAGCTCACGGGTATCCGGGACTAGCGACCTCAATGAGCAGTTCTTC. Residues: CASSRVSGTSDLNEQFF.

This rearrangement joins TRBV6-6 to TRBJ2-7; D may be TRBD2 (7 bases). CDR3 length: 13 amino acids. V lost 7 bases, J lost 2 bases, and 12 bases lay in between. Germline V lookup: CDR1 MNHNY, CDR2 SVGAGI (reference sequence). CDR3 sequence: CASIRGGTYEQYF. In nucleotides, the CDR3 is TGTGCCAGCATCAGGGGAGGGACCTACGAGCAGTACTTC.

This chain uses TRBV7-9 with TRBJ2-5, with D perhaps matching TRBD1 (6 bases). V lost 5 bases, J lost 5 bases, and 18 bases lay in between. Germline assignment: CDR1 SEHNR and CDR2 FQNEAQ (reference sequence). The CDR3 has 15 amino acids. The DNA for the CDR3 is TGTGCCAGCAGCCCCATGGACAGTAGAACCGAGACCCAGTACTTC. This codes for CASSPMDSRTETQYF.

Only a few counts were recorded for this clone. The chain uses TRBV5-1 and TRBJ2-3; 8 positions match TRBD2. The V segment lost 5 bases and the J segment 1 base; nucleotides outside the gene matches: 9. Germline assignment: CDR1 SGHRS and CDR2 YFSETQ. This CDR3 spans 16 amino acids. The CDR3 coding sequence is TGCGCCAGCAGTACTGACGGGGGGGCCGGCACAGATACGCAGTATTTT. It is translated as CASSTDGGAGTDTQYF. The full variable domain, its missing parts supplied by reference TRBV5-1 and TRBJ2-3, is KAGVTQTPRYLIKTRGQQVTLSCSPISGHRSVSWYQQTPGQGLQFLFEYFSETQRNKGNFPGRFSGRQFSNSRSEMNVSTLELGDSALYLCASSTDGGAGTDTQYFGPGTRLTVL.

DNA of the CDR3: TGTGCCAGCAGCCAAGCTCCGCGAGGAGCGGGAGGAGCCAATGAGCAGTTCTTC. Its protein is CASSQAPRGAGGANEQFF. V usage is TRBV4-2 and J usage is TRBJ2-1; 9 bases map to TRBD2. Germline lookup yields CDR1 LGHNA and CDR2 YNFKEQ. The CDR3 runs to 18 residues. V dropped 1 base and J dropped 6; count of bases not matched to a gene: 13.

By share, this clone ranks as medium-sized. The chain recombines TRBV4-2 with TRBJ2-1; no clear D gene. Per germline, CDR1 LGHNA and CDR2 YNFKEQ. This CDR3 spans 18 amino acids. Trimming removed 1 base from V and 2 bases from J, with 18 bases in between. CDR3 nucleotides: TGTGCCAGCAGCCAAGCATTATGGCAGGAAACCACCTACAATGAGCAGTTCTTC. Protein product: CASSQALWQETTYNEQFF.

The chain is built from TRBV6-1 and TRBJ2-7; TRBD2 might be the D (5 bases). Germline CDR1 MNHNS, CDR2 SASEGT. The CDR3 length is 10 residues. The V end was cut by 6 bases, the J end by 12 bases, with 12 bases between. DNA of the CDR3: TGTGCCAGCAGGTCGGGGTGGCCGTACTTC. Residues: CASRSGWPYF.

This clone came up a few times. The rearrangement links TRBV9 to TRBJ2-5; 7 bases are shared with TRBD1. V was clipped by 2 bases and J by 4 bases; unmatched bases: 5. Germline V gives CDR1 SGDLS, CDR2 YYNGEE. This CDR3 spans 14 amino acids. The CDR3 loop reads CASSVDRARETQYF. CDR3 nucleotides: TGTGCCAGCAGCGTCGACAGGGCTCGAGAGACCCAGTACTTC.

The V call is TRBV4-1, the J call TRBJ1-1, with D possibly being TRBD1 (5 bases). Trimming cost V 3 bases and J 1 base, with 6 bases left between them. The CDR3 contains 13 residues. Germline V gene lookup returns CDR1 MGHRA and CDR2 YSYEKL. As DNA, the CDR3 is TGCGCCAGCAGCCACGACAGGAACACTGAAGCTTTCTTT. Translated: CASSHDRNTEAFF.

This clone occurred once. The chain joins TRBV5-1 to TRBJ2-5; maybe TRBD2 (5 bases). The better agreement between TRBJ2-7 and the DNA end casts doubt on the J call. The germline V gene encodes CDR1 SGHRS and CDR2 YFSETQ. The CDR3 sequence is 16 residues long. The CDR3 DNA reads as TGCGCCAGCAGCTTGGGGCGAGCCGGGGTAGCCTACGAGCAGTACTTC. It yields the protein CASSLGRAGVAYEQYF.

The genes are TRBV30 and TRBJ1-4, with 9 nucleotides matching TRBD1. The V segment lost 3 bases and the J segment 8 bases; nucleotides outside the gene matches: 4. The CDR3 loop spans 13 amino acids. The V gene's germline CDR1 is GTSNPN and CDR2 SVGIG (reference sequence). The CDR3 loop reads CAWSDRGGEKLFF. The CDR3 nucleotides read TGTGCCTGGAGCGACAGGGGGGGCGAAAAACTGTTTTTT.

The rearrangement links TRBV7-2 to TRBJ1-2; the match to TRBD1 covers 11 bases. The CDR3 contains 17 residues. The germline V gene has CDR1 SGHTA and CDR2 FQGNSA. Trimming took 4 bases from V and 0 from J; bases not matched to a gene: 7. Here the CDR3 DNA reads TGTGCCAGCAGCTCTCCGGGACAGGGGGATCCTAACTATGGCTACACCTTC. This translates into CASSSPGQGDPNYGYTF.

The CDR3 protein is CASNLRTTGGTEAFF. CDR3 nucleotides: TGTGCCAGTAACCTGAGGACCACGGGAGGTACTGAAGCTTTCTTT. The rearrangement links TRBV19 to TRBJ1-1; D unclear. Trimming cost V 7 bases and J 5 bases, with 20 bases left between them. Germline lookup yields CDR1 LNHDA and CDR2 SQIVND (reference sequence). The CDR3 length is 15 residues.

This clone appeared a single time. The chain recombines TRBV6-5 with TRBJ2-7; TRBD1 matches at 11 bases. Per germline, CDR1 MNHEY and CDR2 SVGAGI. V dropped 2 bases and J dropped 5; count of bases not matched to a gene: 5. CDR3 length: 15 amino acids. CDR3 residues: CASSYGTGGVDEQYF. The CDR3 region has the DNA TGTGCCAGCAGTTACGGGACAGGGGGAGTTGACGAGCAGTACTTC.

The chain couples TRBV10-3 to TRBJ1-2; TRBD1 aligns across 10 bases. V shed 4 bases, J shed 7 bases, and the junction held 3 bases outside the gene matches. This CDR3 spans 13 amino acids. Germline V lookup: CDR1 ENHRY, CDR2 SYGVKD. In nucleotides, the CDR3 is TGTGCCATCAGTGGAGGGACAGGGGTTGGCTACACCTTC. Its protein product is CAISGGTGVGYTF.

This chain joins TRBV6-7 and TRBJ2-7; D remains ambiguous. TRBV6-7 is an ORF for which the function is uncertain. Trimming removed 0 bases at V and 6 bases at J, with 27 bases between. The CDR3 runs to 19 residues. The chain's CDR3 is CASSYSKKTLPGLEREQYF. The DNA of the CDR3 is TGTGCCAGCAGTTACTCGAAAAAAACGCTACCCGGGTTGGAGCGCGAGCAGTACTTC.

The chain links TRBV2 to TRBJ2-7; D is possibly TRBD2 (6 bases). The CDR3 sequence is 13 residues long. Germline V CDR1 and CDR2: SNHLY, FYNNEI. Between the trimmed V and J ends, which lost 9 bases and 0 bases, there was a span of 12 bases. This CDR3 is CARGGESSYEQYF. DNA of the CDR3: TGTGCCAGGGGGGGAGAAAGCTCCTACGAGCAGTACTTC.

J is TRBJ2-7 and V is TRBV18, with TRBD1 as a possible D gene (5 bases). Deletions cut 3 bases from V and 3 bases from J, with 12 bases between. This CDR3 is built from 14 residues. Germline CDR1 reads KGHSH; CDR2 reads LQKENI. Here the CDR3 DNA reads TGTGCCAGCTCACCGGGCAGGGCTATCTACGAGCAGTACTTC. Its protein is CASSPGRAIYEQYF.

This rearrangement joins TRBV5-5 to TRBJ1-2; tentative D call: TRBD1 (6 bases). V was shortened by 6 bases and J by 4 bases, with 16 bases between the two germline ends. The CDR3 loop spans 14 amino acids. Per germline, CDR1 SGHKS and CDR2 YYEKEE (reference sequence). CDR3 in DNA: TGTGCCAGCACCCCGGGGGGGGCCCCCTATGGCTACACCTTC. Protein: CASTPGGAPYGYTF.

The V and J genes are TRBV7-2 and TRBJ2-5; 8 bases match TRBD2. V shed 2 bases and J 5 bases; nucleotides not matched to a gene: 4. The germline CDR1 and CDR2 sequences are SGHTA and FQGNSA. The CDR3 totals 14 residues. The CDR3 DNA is TGTGCCAGCAGCTTATCCGGGAGGGTGGAGACCCAGTACTTC. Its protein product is CASSLSGRVETQYF.

For the CDR3, the DNA is TGCGCCAGCAGCTTCGGCGGGAGCTTGGAGACCCAGTACTTC. Translated, it gives CASSFGGSLETQYF. The rearrangement joins TRBV5-1 to TRBJ2-5; 7 nucleotides match TRBD2. The CDR3 runs to 14 residues. The J segment lost 5 bases and the V segment lost 2 bases, leaving 6 bases of the junction unmatched. Germline V gives CDR1 SGHRS, CDR2 YFSETQ.

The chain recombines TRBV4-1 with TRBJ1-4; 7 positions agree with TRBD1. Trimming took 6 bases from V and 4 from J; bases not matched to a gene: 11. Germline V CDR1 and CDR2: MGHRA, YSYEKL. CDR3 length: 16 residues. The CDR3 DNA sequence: TGCGCCAGCAGAAGCAGGGGGACAGCATTTAATGAAAAACTGTTTTTT. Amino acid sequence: CASRSRGTAFNEKLFF.

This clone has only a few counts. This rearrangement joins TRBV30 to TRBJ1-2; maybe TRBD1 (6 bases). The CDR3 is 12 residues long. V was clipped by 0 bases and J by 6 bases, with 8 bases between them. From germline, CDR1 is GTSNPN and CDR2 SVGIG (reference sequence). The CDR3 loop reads CAWSVQGHGYTF. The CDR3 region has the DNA TGTGCCTGGAGTGTACAGGGCCATGGCTACACCTTC.

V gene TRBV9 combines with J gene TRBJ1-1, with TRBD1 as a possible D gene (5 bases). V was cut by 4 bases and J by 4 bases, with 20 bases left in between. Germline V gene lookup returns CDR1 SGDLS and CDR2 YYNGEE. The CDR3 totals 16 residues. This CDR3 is CASSLAVGGGSTEAFF. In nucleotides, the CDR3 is TGTGCCAGCAGCTTAGCGGTTGGGGGAGGAAGCACTGAAGCTTTCTTT.

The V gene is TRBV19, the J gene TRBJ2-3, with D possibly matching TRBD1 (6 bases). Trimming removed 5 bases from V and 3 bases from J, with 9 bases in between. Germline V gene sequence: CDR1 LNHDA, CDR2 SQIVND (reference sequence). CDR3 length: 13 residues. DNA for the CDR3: TGTGCCAGTAGTGGCAGGGGAACAGATACGCAGTATTTT. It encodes CASSGRGTDTQYF.